Listed here are 21 T cell receptor beta chains from one sample, sequenced in a study of shared clonotypes between healthy human individuals. Only in-frame clones appear in the TCRdb table, and some are missing; sequencing was by immunoSEQ multiplex PCR. The data hold over 400,000 clones, with about 96% observed a single time. Sequencing was carried out using naive CD4+ T cells sorted from blood. Subset noted: CD45RA+ positively selected. The receptor source for this set is a young woman in good health.

Remarks on this clone: Germline and junction disagree at one end, which may indicate a read error. The chain recombines TRBV5-1 with TRBJ2-1, with TRBD2 identical over 8 bases. This CDR3 contains 16 residues. Germline CDR1 is SGHRS and CDR2 is YFSETQ. The CDR3 bases are TGCGTCAGCAGCTTGGGGGGAACTAGCGGAGACAATGAGCAGTTCTTC. Encoded protein: CVSSLGGTSGDNEQFF.

V usage is TRBV19 and J usage is TRBJ2-5; D call uncertain. The assigned J gene may be wrong: the sequence end matches TRBJ2-7 better. The CDR3 spans 14 residues. Germline V gene lookup returns CDR1 LNHDA and CDR2 SQIVND (reference sequence). The CDR3 region has the DNA TGTGCCAGTAGTATAGGGAAGGTTTCGGGCGAGCAGTACTTC. Translation gives CASSIGKVSGEQYF.

J is TRBJ2-1 and V is TRBV10-1, with TRBD2 matching over 8 bases. Germline CDR1 reads WNHNN; CDR2 reads SYGVQD (reference sequence). V dropped 5 bases and J dropped 4; count of bases not matched to a gene: 7. The CDR3 loop spans 15 amino acids. The CDR3 reads CASSPGLVVYNEQFF. The CDR3 DNA follows: TGCGCCAGCAGTCCGGGACTAGTGGTTTACAATGAGCAGTTCTTC.

The rearrangement uses TRBV28 and TRBJ1-2; D possibly corresponds to TRBD1 (6 bases). Germline V gene data show CDR1 as MDHEN and CDR2 as SYDVKM. V gave up 5 bases and J gave up 8 bases, with 15 bases separating them. CDR3 length: 13 residues. The CDR3 reads CASSPGVLKGYTF. CDR3 sequence (DNA): TGTGCCAGCAGTCCAGGGGTTTTGAAAGGCTACACCTTC.

The V gene is TRBV28, the J gene TRBJ2-4; 7 bases are shared with TRBD1. Germline CDR1 reads MDHEN; CDR2 reads SYDVKM. V was clipped by 6 bases and J by 3 bases; unmatched bases: 5. The CDR3 has 14 amino acids. The CDR3 nucleotides read TGTGCCAGCAGCAACAGGGGAGTCAAAAACATTCAGTACTTC. The encoded protein is CASSNRGVKNIQYF.

The rearrangement links TRBV19 to TRBJ1-1; 8 positions agree with TRBD1. J gave up 5 bases and V 3 bases, and 8 bases lay outside the gene matches. The CDR3 has 15 amino acids. Germline CDR1 is LNHDA and CDR2 is SQIVND (reference sequence). CDR3 nucleotides: TGTGCCAGTAGTATGCTCAGGGGGCGGGGAACTGAAGCTTTCTTT. It codes for CASSMLRGRGTEAFF.

The chain employs TRBV18 and TRBJ1-1, with 7 bases lining up with TRBD1. V shed 3 bases, J shed 3 bases, and the junction held 16 bases outside the gene matches. Germline CDR1 and CDR2: KGHSH and LQKENI. This CDR3 is 18 amino acids long. The CDR3 sequence is CASSPRGPGAPGDTEAFF. DNA for the CDR3: TGTGCCAGCTCACCGAGGGGGCCCGGGGCCCCCGGGGACACTGAAGCTTTCTTT.

This chain connects TRBV5-1 to TRBJ2-2, with a tentative D call TRBD2 (6 bases). This CDR3 is 17 amino acids long. The V end was cut by 0 bases, the J end by 5 bases, with 17 bases between. Germline assignment: CDR1 SGHRS and CDR2 YFSETQ. The CDR3, as DNA: TGCGCCAGCAGCTTGGCCCGGGCGGGACTCTCAACCGGGGAGCTGTTTTTT. Amino acid sequence: CASSLARAGLSTGELFF.

For this clone: Germline is not matched at one junction end, which may reflect a read error. J is TRBJ2-7 and V is TRBV4-1; the D is unclear. CDR1 is MGHRA, CDR2 YSYEKL, per germline. The CDR3 sequence is 13 residues long. CDR3 loop: CASSQEFTYGQYF. Here the CDR3 DNA reads TGCGCCAGCAGCCAAGAATTCACCTACGGGCAGTACTTC.

The rearrangement joins TRBV6-5 to TRBJ1-1; D might be TRBD1 (5 bases). This CDR3 has 14 residues. Germline CDR1 and CDR2: MNHEY and SVGAGI. V was pared by 0 bases and J by 5 bases, with 10 bases between. This CDR3 is CASSYSGARTEAFF. For the CDR3, the DNA is TGTGCCAGCAGTTACTCTGGGGCCCGGACTGAAGCTTTCTTT.

The rearrangement uses TRBV18 and TRBJ1-4; 9 bases agree with TRBD1. This CDR3 comprises 15 residues. The J segment lost 8 bases and the V segment lost 1 base, leaving 5 bases of the junction unmatched. Germline V gene data show CDR1 as KGHSH and CDR2 as LQKENI. DNA for the CDR3: TGTGCCAGCTCACCACAACAGGGGGCGGACGAAAAACTGTTTTTT. Translation: CASSPQQGADEKLFF.

This CDR3 is CASSPTRGQTPNEQFF. CDR3 coding DNA: TGTGCCAGCAGTCCGACAAGGGGACAGACCCCCAATGAGCAGTTCTTC. The chain couples TRBV11-2 to TRBJ2-1; TRBD1 agrees at 7 bases. Trimming cost V 6 bases and J 6 bases; bases outside gene matches: 14. CDR1 and CDR2 from the germline V gene are SGHAT and FQNNGV. The CDR3 is 16 amino acids.

V and J are TRBV6-4 and TRBJ2-5, with a tentative D call TRBD2 (5 bases). V shed 0 bases and J shed 12 bases, with 14 bases lying between them. Germline CDR1 and CDR2: MRHNA and SNTAGT. There are 13 residues in the CDR3. The CDR3 DNA sequence: TGTGCCAGCAGTGACTCGCGGGCAGAGGGTAAGTACTTC. Protein product: CASSDSRAEGKYF.

V gene TRBV11-2 combines with J gene TRBJ1-2; 7 bases map to TRBD1. There are 14 residues in the CDR3. CDR1 is SGHAT, CDR2 FQNNGV, per germline. V was clipped by 6 bases and J by 6 bases; unmatched bases: 10. The CDR3 DNA reads TGTGCCAGCAGTCCATCCGGGACAGCGGATGGCTACACCTTC. Translated: CASSPSGTADGYTF.

The J gene is TRBJ2-7, the V gene TRBV14, with 9 bases matching TRBD2. V lost 4 bases, J lost 5 bases, and 12 bases stayed unmatched. CDR3 size: 16 residues. Germline values: CDR1 SGHDN, CDR2 FVKESK. The chain's CDR3 is CASSPFLAGGDDEQYF. The CDR3 DNA reads TGTGCCAGCAGCCCATTCCTCGCGGGAGGGGACGACGAGCAGTACTTC.

The chain carries TRBV28 and TRBJ1-1; 7 bases map to TRBD1. CDR3 length equals 14 residues. Germline trimming cut 4 bases from V and 12 bases from J; bases unmatched to any gene: 14. The germline CDR1 and CDR2 sequences are MDHEN and SYDVKM. CDR3 loop: CASSSLKQGPISFF. The DNA for the CDR3 is TGTGCCAGCAGTTCATTAAAACAGGGGCCGATATCTTTCTTT.

The CDR3, as DNA: TGTGCCAGTAGTATACTAGGACAGACAGCCTACAACTATGGCTACACCTTC. It is translated as CASSILGQTAYNYGYTF. V and J are TRBV19 and TRBJ1-2; TRBD1 is a possible D gene (6 bases). V lost 2 bases, J lost 2 bases, and 18 bases lay in between. The CDR3 totals 17 residues. Germline loops: CDR1 LNHDA, CDR2 SQIVND (reference sequence).

The CDR3 loop reads CASTPGQAETQYF. CDR3 nucleotides: TGTGCCAGCACCCCGGGGCAGGCAGAGACCCAGTACTTC. The chain has TRBV28 and TRBJ2-5; D is perhaps TRBD1 or TRBD2 (5 bases each). With 7 bases removed from V and 4 bases from J, the gap between germline ends came to 13 bases. The V gene's germline CDR1 is MDHEN and CDR2 SYDVKM. The CDR3 length is 13 residues.

V usage is TRBV7-9 and J usage is TRBJ1-4, with TRBD1 as a possible D gene (5 bases). CDR1 SEHNR and CDR2 FQNEAQ come from the germline V gene (reference sequence). The CDR3 totals 13 residues. The CDR3 DNA reads TGTGCTGTTACGGGCAGGGATAATGAAAAACTGTTTTTT. The encoded protein is CAVTGRDNEKLFF.

The chain has TRBV4-2 and TRBJ2-7; 7 bases agree with TRBD2. Germline CDR1 is LGHNA and CDR2 is YNFKEQ. The CDR3 spans 14 residues. The trim removed 1 base at V and 7 bases at J, leaving 7 bases unmatched. CDR3 nucleotide sequence: TGTGCCAGCAGCCAAGTTCGGCGGGAGAGTGAGCAGTACTTC. It yields the protein CASSQVRRESEQYF.

V usage is TRBV6-6 and J usage is TRBJ2-4, with D uncertain. The germline V gene has CDR1 MNHNY and CDR2 SVGAGI (reference sequence). The CDR3 extends over 14 amino acids. The V end was cut by 5 bases, the J end by 0 bases, with 8 bases between. CDR3 in DNA: TGTGCCAGCAGTAAGGACGGAGCCAAAAACATTCAGTACTTC. This encodes CASSKDGAKNIQYF.